This T cell receptor beta chain stems from a study of blood T cell repertoires in COVID-19. Study-wide context: T cells, B-cell-depleted T cells, or PBMCs supplied cDNA or gDNA.

Under the authors' procedure: Nucleated cell number was recorded as an estimate derived from reference gene primer amplification. Sequenced by immunoSEQ multiplex PCR; TCRdb stores in-frame clones only, minus some. V and J calls plus clone size are reproduced from that table; the DNA served to infer D and trimming. Of approximately 250,000 clones detected, 88% appear once; the ten largest clones hold 2% to 2.5%. Germline V lookup: CDR1 SGHNT, CDR2 YYREEE (reference sequence). V shed 0 bases and J shed 8 bases, with 14 bases lying between them. The CDR3 contains 14 residues. The study drew participants aged about 18 to 95 years from approximately 25 US areas. Clinical history reported by participants formed the basis on which cohorts were assigned.

The sample taken for sequencing was PBMCs or T cells enriched from blood (not recorded which). This TCR came from a woman in her thirties or forties with acute COVID-19. The chain combines TRBV5-4 with TRBJ1-2, with D hard to call. CDR3 loop: CASSLAYSPWGYTF. The CDR3 DNA sequence: TGTGCCAGCAGCTTGGCGTACAGTCCCTGGGGCTACACCTTC. The complete variable domain, with remaining parts taken from reference TRBV5-4 and TRBJ1-2, reads ETGVTQSPTHLIKTRGQQVTLRCSSQSGHNTVSWYQQALGQGPQFIFQYYREEENGRGNFPPRFSGLQFPNYSSELNVNALELDDSALYLCASSLAYSPWGYTFGSGTRLTVV.